The 16 T cell receptor beta chains below were found in one sample sequenced in a study of spatial heterogeneity in lung cancer. MiXCR, applied by TCRdb to the 5' RACE reads, yields one record per CDR3 protein. Among 3,000 to 4,000 distinct CDR3 sequences listed, 7.5% to 8.5% were seen once. Indicated time point: sample taken at primary tumor resection. Material for sequencing was whole RNA from tumor, nontumor lung or frozen PBMC, left unsorted. The material sequenced was PBMCs, taken at surgery. These receptors were taken from a female donor with early-stage non-small cell lung cancer.

This clonotype rates as medium-sized. The rearrangement links TRBV15 to TRBJ2-2, with 9 bases aligning to TRBD2. Trimming took 5 bases from V and 5 from J; bases not matched to a gene: 12. CDR3 length equals 17 residues. Germline V gene data show CDR1 as LNHNV and CDR2 as YYDKDF (reference sequence). CDR3 bases: TGTGCCACCAGCTTTCTAGCGGGGCGAACGGGGACCGGGGAGCTGTTTTTT. Its protein product is CATSFLAGRTGTGELFF.

This clonotype has only a few counts. This chain links TRBV7-2 with TRBJ2-7, with 8 bases lining up with TRBD1. This CDR3 has 15 amino acids. Germline assignment: CDR1 SGHTA and CDR2 FQGNSA. V gave up 5 bases and J gave up 6 bases; unmatched junction bases: 12. The CDR3 DNA reads as TGTGCCAGCAGCCCCAGGACAGGGCAGTCAGGCGAGCAGTACTTC. Its translation: CASSPRTGQSGEQYF.

This clonotype was seen repeatedly, ten times or more. The chain combines TRBV5-1 with TRBJ2-1; 10 bases map to TRBD1. With V trimmed by 4 bases and J by 4 bases, 5 bases remained unmatched. The germline CDR1 and CDR2 sequences are SGHRS and YFSETQ. The CDR3 extends over 15 amino acids. The DNA for the CDR3 is TGCGCCAGCAGCCCCGGACAGGGGGTGTACAATGAGCAGTTCTTC. Translated: CASSPGQGVYNEQFF.

There are many counts of this clonotype. The chain employs TRBV4-2 and TRBJ2-6; TRBD2 matches at 9 bases. The CDR3 has 19 residues. Germline lookup yields CDR1 LGHNA and CDR2 YNFKEQ. Germline trimming cut 4 bases from V and 4 bases from J; bases unmatched to any gene: 14. CDR3 sequence reads: CASSPVPGAGGPGANVLTF. The CDR3 DNA reads TGTGCCAGCAGCCCTGTCCCCGGAGCGGGGGGACCGGGGGCCAACGTCCTGACTTTC.

This clonotype came up many times. The CDR3 nucleotides are TGCAGCGTTGTTGGGGAGGTTATCTATGGCTACACCTTC. Encoded protein: CSVVGEVIYGYTF. This chain uses TRBV29-1 with TRBJ1-2; D is ambiguous. The germline V and J ends were trimmed by 4 bases and 4 bases, with 13 bases remaining between them. The CDR3 is 13 residues long. From germline, CDR1 is SQVTM and CDR2 ANQGSEA.

On this clonotype itself: A much larger clone differs by one base, so this may be a read error. This rearrangement joins TRBV7-8 to TRBJ2-3, with 16 bases matching TRBD2. The germline V gene has CDR1 SGHVS and CDR2 FQNEAQ. The CDR3 spans 18 residues. The CDR3 region has the DNA TGTGCCAGCAGCTTTCCGGGACTAGCGGGGGGGCCAACAGATACGCGGTATTTT. Residues: CASSFPGLAGGPTDTRYF.

The table lists this clonotype with a few counts. Because the CDR3's place on the DNA is in doubt, the DNA is left out and the CDR3 is given as listed by TCRdb. The chain joins TRBV30 to TRBJ1-4; the table's D call, TRBD1, has no DNA check behind it. Germline CDR1 reads GTSNPN; CDR2 reads SVGIG (reference sequence). The CDR3 has 14 residues if both end residues are counted. The CDR3 protein is CAKYRGRLMKNCFF.

This clonotype was observed at least ten times. J is TRBJ2-3 and V is TRBV29-1; either TRBD1 or TRBD2 may supply D (5 bases each). CDR1 is SQVTM and CDR2 is ANQGSEA in the germline V gene. The CDR3 contains 12 residues. Trimming removed 4 bases from V and 4 bases from J, with 9 bases in between. The chain's CDR3 is CSVVRGADTQYF. CDR3 sequence (DNA): TGCAGCGTTGTTAGGGGAGCAGATACGCAGTATTTT.

The sample holds many counts of this clonotype. In nucleotides, the CDR3 is TGCAGCGTTGTGGAAGCGGGGGGGATCTACAATGAGCAGTTCTTC. Its protein product is CSVVEAGGIYNEQFF. This chain joins TRBV29-1 and TRBJ2-1; 10 nucleotides agree with TRBD2. After removal of 4 bases from V and 3 bases from J, the junction contained 6 bases not matched to a gene. Germline assignment: CDR1 SQVTM and CDR2 ANQGSEA. The CDR3 runs to 15 residues.

This clonotype was seen many times. The chain joins TRBV6-2 or TRBV6-3 to TRBJ2-7, with D perhaps being TRBD1 or TRBD2 (5 bases each). Per germline, CDR1 MNHEY and CDR2 SVGEGT. Trimming removed 0 bases at V and 3 bases at J, with 9 bases between. The CDR3 loop spans 14 amino acids. CDR3 sequence reads: CASSYSGPGYEQYF. CDR3 bases: TGTGCCAGCAGTTACTCGGGACCCGGCTACGAGCAGTACTTC.

The V and J genes are TRBV7-6 and TRBJ2-5, with D unresolved. V gave up 8 bases and J gave up 5 bases, with 6 bases separating them. The CDR3 totals 10 residues. Germline lookup yields CDR1 SGHVS and CDR2 FNYEAQ. This CDR3 is CASAGETQYF. CDR3 DNA sequence: TGTGCCAGCGCTGGGGAGACCCAGTACTTC.

This clonotype was seen repeatedly, ten times or more. The V and J genes are TRBV2 and TRBJ1-2; possibly TRBD1 for D (6 bases). Germline V lookup: CDR1 SNHLY, CDR2 FYNNEI. There are 15 residues in the CDR3. V dropped 6 bases and J dropped 7 bases, with 21 bases sitting between them. DNA for the CDR3: TGTGCCAGCAGAGTTACAGGGTTATTGGGCGGTGGCTACACCTTC. This translates into CASRVTGLLGGGYTF.

Within the sample, this clonotype is medium-sized. The chain combines TRBV4-3 with TRBJ2-6; possible D gene TRBD1, 6 bases. The CDR3 extends over 18 amino acids. Germline V CDR1 and CDR2: LGHNA, YSLEER. With 1 base removed from V and 0 bases from J, the gap between germline ends came to 13 bases. In nucleotides, the CDR3 is TGCGCCAGCAGCCAAGCCAGGGGCGGCAGCTCTGGGGCCAACGTCCTGACTTTC. Its translation: CASSQARGGSSGANVLTF.

This clonotype came up many times. V and J are TRBV11-2 and TRBJ2-1; maybe TRBD1 (6 bases). Germline-derived CDR1 and CDR2 are SGHAT and FQNNGV. V lost 4 bases, J lost 5 bases, and 15 bases lay in between. The CDR3 contains 15 residues. In nucleotides, the CDR3 is TGTGCCAGCAGCTCCGGTGGTGGGGGCAACAATGAGCAGTTCTTC. Translated: CASSSGGGGNNEQFF. Full variable domain (missing parts from reference TRBV11-2 and TRBJ2-1): EAGVAQSPRYKIIEKRQSVAFWCNPISGHATLYWYQQILGQGPKLLIQFQNNGVVDDSQLPKDRFSAERLKGVDSTLKIQPAKLEDSAVYLCASSSGGGGNNEQFFGPGTRLTVL.

This clonotype is labeled as medium-sized (0.01 to 0.1%). This chain uses TRBV30 with TRBJ1-1; D unclear. Germline values: CDR1 GTSNPN, CDR2 SVGIG (reference sequence). Trimming removed 4 bases from V and 3 bases from J, with 12 bases in between. The CDR3 loop spans 13 amino acids. The CDR3 reads CAWNGDGDTEAFF. CDR3 bases: TGTGCCTGGAATGGGGATGGAGACACTGAAGCTTTCTTT.

At least ten counts were recorded for this clonotype. This chain uses TRBV29-1 with TRBJ1-2, with D tentatively TRBD1 (6 bases). The V end lost 4 bases, the J end lost 3 bases, and 33 bases lay between the germline ends. This CDR3 contains 20 residues. Germline CDR1 is SQVTM and CDR2 is ANQGSEA. For the CDR3, the DNA is TGCAGCGTTGTTGGTAGGACATCCGGGGCCACGGGACAAAACGACTATGGCTACACCTTC. Its protein is CSVVGRTSGATGQNDYGYTF.